A single sample gave rise to the 15 T cell receptor beta chains below, sequenced in a study of T cells in localized non-small cell lung cancer. TCRdb keeps only in-frame clones here, not all; method: immunoSEQ multiplex PCR. Among around 140,000 clones listed, about 90% were seen once. The sequences come from peripheral blood, collected before any cancer treatment. These receptors were taken from a female donor over 55 with stage I lung adenocarcinoma.

The rearrangement links TRBV30 to TRBJ2-2; 10 bases are shared with TRBD2. V lost 8 bases to trimming and J lost 8 bases; unmatched junction nucleotides: 11. The germline gives CDR1 GTSNPN, CDR2 SVGIG (reference sequence). The CDR3 is 14 residues long. The CDR3 protein is CAPWSGRVAGELFF. In DNA, the CDR3 is TGTGCCCCTTGGAGCGGGAGGGTGGCTGGGGAGCTGTTTTTT. Variable domain in full (rest from reference TRBV30 and TRBJ2-2): SQTIHQWPATLVQPVGSPLSLECTVEGTSNPNLYWYRQAAGRGLQLLFYSVGIGQISSEVPQNLSASRPQDRQFILSSKKLLLSDSGFYLCAPWSGRVAGELFFGEGSRLTVL.

This chain joins TRBV9 and TRBJ2-7; D not certain. This CDR3 has 13 residues. Trimming took off 4 bases at V and 3 bases at J, with 11 bases between the two ends. Germline V gene sequence: CDR1 SGDLS, CDR2 YYNGEE. The CDR3, as DNA: TGTGCCAGCAGCTCCGACGACGGCTACGAGCAGTACTTC. The encoded protein is CASSSDDGYEQYF.

The chain combines TRBV28 with TRBJ2-7, with 7 nucleotides matching TRBD2. Per germline, CDR1 MDHEN and CDR2 SYDVKM. The CDR3 has 15 residues. The junction had 10 bases not matched to a gene; V was cut back by 1 base and J by 7 bases. As DNA, the CDR3 is TGTGCCAGCAGTTTATTGGTGGGGGACTACGTGGAGCAGTACTTC. This sequence encodes CASSLLVGDYVEQYF.

This chain joins TRBV11-2 and TRBJ2-7; D is uncertain. Germline values: CDR1 SGHAT, CDR2 FQNNGV. Trimming shortened V by 2 bases and J by 6 bases, and 5 bases separated the two germline ends. CDR3 length: 11 amino acids. The CDR3 region is CASSLSGEQYF. CDR3 DNA sequence: TGTGCCAGCAGCTTATCTGGCGAGCAGTACTTC.

CDR3 nucleotide sequence: TGTGCCAGCACCCGGGACAGGGGGCGCGGTGGCTACACCTTC. This gives the protein CASTRDRGRGGYTF. The genes are TRBV2 and TRBJ1-2, with TRBD1 identical over 12 bases. Germline V gene data show CDR1 as SNHLY and CDR2 as FYNNEI. This CDR3 region has 14 residues. V was pared by 7 bases and J by 7 bases, with 7 bases of the junction left unmatched.

The rearrangement uses TRBV6-1 and TRBJ1-2, with D maybe TRBD1 (5 bases). CDR1 is MNHNS and CDR2 is SASEGT in the germline V gene. The CDR3 is made up of 12 amino acids. The V and J ends lost 7 bases and 8 bases respectively, with 14 bases between them. The CDR3 region has the DNA TGTGCCAGCAAACAGGATAATAGGGGCTACACCTTC. Translating gives CASKQDNRGYTF.

The V gene is TRBV28, the J gene TRBJ1-2; maybe TRBD1 (5 bases). Trimming cost V 11 bases and J 7 bases, with 17 bases left between them. The germline V gene encodes CDR1 MDHEN and CDR2 SYDVKM. This CDR3 spans 12 amino acids. The DNA of the CDR3 is TGTGCCTTAAGCGGGACGCTCGGTGGCTACACCTTC. Translating it yields CALSGTLGGYTF.

This clone was seen only once. This chain connects TRBV15 to TRBJ2-5, with 7 nucleotides matching TRBD2. This CDR3 contains 14 residues. Germline V gene data show CDR1 as LNHNV and CDR2 as YYDKDF (reference sequence). Trimming cost V 0 bases and J 4 bases; bases outside gene matches: 2. This CDR3 is CATSRDGGGETQYF. The DNA for the CDR3 is TGTGCCACCAGCAGAGATGGGGGGGGAGAGACCCAGTACTTC.

The chain has TRBV10-3 and TRBJ2-1; D is unresolved. The V and J ends lost 10 bases and 0 bases respectively, with 13 bases between them. CDR1 and CDR2 from the germline V gene are ENHRY and SYGVKD. This CDR3 spans 14 amino acids. The CDR3 DNA sequence: TGTGCCACCTGGGATTCGGGCTCCTACAATGAGCAGTTCTTC. Its translation is CATWDSGSYNEQFF.

This rearrangement joins TRBV19 to TRBJ1-5, with D possibly TRBD1 on 5 matching bases. Between the trimmed V and J ends, which lost 11 bases and 5 bases, there was a span of 16 bases. CDR3 length: 13 amino acids. CDR1 is LNHDA, CDR2 SQIVND, per germline (reference sequence). In DNA, the CDR3 is TGTGCCGTCGCCGGGGGGTTGGATCAGCCCCAGCATTTT. This codes for CAVAGGLDQPQHF.

The chain has TRBV25-1 and TRBJ1-2; tentative D call: TRBD1 (6 bases). V lost 1 base, J lost 0 bases, and 15 bases lay in between. The CDR3 covers 17 residues. Germline CDR1 reads MGHDK; CDR2 reads SYGVNS. The chain's CDR3 is CASSEFGGTQSNYGYTF. The CDR3 DNA is TGTGCCAGCAGTGAATTCGGTGGGACACAATCTAACTATGGCTACACCTTC.

This CDR3 reads CAYGQGNEKLFF. For the CDR3, the DNA is TGTGCCTACGGACAGGGGAATGAAAAACTGTTTTTT. The rearrangement links TRBV30 to TRBJ1-4; 9 positions match TRBD1. The ends lost 7 bases at V and 5 bases at J; junction bases unmatched: 2. Germline values: CDR1 GTSNPN, CDR2 SVGIG (reference sequence). The CDR3 extends over 12 amino acids.

The chain combines TRBV27 with TRBJ2-1; D may be TRBD2 (6 bases). CDR3 length equals 15 residues. The V gene lost 5 bases and the J gene lost 5 bases, with 16 bases spanning the gap. CDR1 is MNHEY, CDR2 SMNVEV, per germline (reference sequence). CDR3 residues: CASSAPGTLHNEQFF. In DNA, the CDR3 is TGTGCCAGCAGTGCCCCCGGGACTCTTCACAATGAGCAGTTCTTC.

The chain carries TRBV18 and TRBJ1-2; 7 bases agree with TRBD1. After removal of 3 bases from V and 8 bases from J, the junction contained 9 bases not matched to a gene. CDR1 is KGHSH, CDR2 LQKENI, per germline. The CDR3 totals 14 residues. For the CDR3, the DNA is TGTGCCAGCTCACCTTTAGACAGGGCATTGGGCTACACCTTC. It specifies CASSPLDRALGYTF.

The rearrangement joins TRBV11-3 to TRBJ2-3; D is perhaps TRBD2 (5 bases). Between the trimmed V and J ends, which lost 5 bases and 3 bases, there was a span of 18 bases. The CDR3 covers 16 residues. Germline V gives CDR1 SGHNT, CDR2 YENEEA. Written as DNA, the CDR3 is TGTGCCAGCAGCACCCGTGAGGGTTTAGGGACAGATACGCAGTATTTT. Its protein is CASSTREGLGTDTQYF.